The subject of this entry is one T cell receptor (beta chain). Its antigen remains unknown. PCR primers comprised 60 Vbeta and 13 Jbeta primers. Measured with immunoSEQ multiplex PCR; TCRdb has only the in-frame clones, and not every one. The sample lists fewer than 100,000 clones; roughly 80% were seen once. The entry originates in a study of cytomegalovirus exposure and HLA in healthy donors. Across the whole study: Early released data comprised tens of millions of unique TCRs from HLA-typed donors. Broader study findings: TCR beta chain V- and J-gene trimming was linked, in a later analysis, to a missense variant in DCLRE1C.

The CDR3 runs to 15 residues. The V end was cut by 0 bases, the J end by 9 bases, with 16 bases between. CDR1 and CDR2 (germline): SGHRS, YFSETQ. The receptor comes from a man aged 55 to 70 in good health and CMV-seropositive. This chain links TRBV5-1 with TRBJ2-1; D is perhaps TRBD1 (6 bases). What was sequenced was PBMCs. The CDR3 loop is CASSLGQGTVGEQFF. As DNA, the CDR3 is TGCGCCAGCAGCTTGGGTCAGGGGACCGTGGGTGAGCAGTTCTTC.